These 6 T cell receptor beta chains originate from one sample sequenced in a study of CD4+ T cells in melanoma. The protocol was immunoSEQ multiplex PCR, while the TCRdb copy is restricted to in-frame clones and leaves out a portion. Of 110,000 to 150,000 clones in the sample, about 90% were seen once. These receptors came from a human donor with melanoma.

V is TRBV29-1 and J is TRBJ2-5; TRBD1 aligns across 9 bases. V dropped 8 bases and J dropped 2; count of bases not matched to a gene: 9. This CDR3 is built from 14 residues. Germline lookup yields CDR1 SQVTM and CDR2 ANQGSEA. The CDR3 DNA is TGCAGCATAGAGGACAGGGGCCTACAAGAGACCCAGTACTTC. It translates to CSIEDRGLQETQYF.

This clone occurred a few times. The chain recombines TRBV28 with TRBJ2-7; the D is unclear. This CDR3 has 11 residues. V was pared by 4 bases and J by 4 bases, with 5 bases between. CDR1 and CDR2 from the germline V gene are MDHEN and SYDVKM. The CDR3: CASSSFYEQYF. CDR3 DNA: TGTGCCAGCAGTTCATTTTACGAGCAGTACTTC.

The gene calls are TRBV7-6 and TRBJ2-1; 7 bases fit TRBD2. The CDR3 is made up of 16 amino acids. With 0 bases clipped from V and 7 bases from J, the junction kept 9 bases outside the gene matches. The V gene's germline CDR1 is SGHVS and CDR2 FNYEAQ. The CDR3 spells CASSLAPIVGGNEQFF. The CDR3 region has the DNA TGTGCCAGCAGCTTAGCCCCAATAGTGGGGGGGAATGAGCAGTTCTTC.

The rearrangement uses TRBV5-4 and TRBJ2-1, with 11 bases aligning to TRBD2. The germline V gene has CDR1 SGHNT and CDR2 YYREEE (reference sequence). The junction had 4 bases not matched to a gene; V was cut back by 4 bases and J by 4 bases. This CDR3 spans 15 amino acids. The CDR3 nucleotides read TGTGCCAGCAGCAAGACTAGCGGGGAGTACAATGAGCAGTTCTTC. This encodes CASSKTSGEYNEQFF.

V gene TRBV7-9 combines with J gene TRBJ2-1; D is unresolved. V lost 5 bases, J lost 8 bases, and 13 bases lay in between. From germline, CDR1 is SEHNR and CDR2 FQNEAQ (reference sequence). CDR3 length: 13 amino acids. Written as DNA, the CDR3 is TGTGCCAGCAGCCGACTTGTCAGCGATGAGCAGTTCTTC. Its translation is CASSRLVSDEQFF.

V usage is TRBV6-5 and J usage is TRBJ1-1; 9 bases agree with TRBD1. The V segment lost 6 bases and the J segment 3 bases; nucleotides outside the gene matches: 5. This CDR3 is 14 amino acids long. From germline, CDR1 is MNHEY and CDR2 SVGAGI. The CDR3 loop is CASRGTGPYTEAFF. CDR3 nucleotides: TGTGCCAGCAGAGGGACAGGGCCGTACACTGAAGCTTTCTTT.